The 32 T cell receptor beta chains reported below all come from one sample, sequenced in a study of cytomegalovirus exposure and HLA in healthy donors. Clones were sequenced by immunoSEQ multiplex PCR, and TCRdb holds only the in-frame ones, with some missing. The sample contains roughly 300,000 clones, 88% of which appear only once. Sequenced input: PBMCs. The source is a woman aged 18-29 years in good health and CMV-seronegative.

The gene calls are TRBV19 and TRBJ1-2, with 8 bases lining up with TRBD1. The CDR3 consists of 14 residues. CDR1 and CDR2 (germline): LNHDA, SQIVND (reference sequence). The J segment lost 4 bases and the V segment lost 8 bases, leaving 9 bases of the junction unmatched. The CDR3 loop is CASRSRGQGYGYTF. CDR3 DNA: TGTGCCAGTCGGTCCAGGGGGCAGGGCTATGGCTACACCTTC.

The rearrangement links TRBV15 to TRBJ2-1, with 7 bases lining up with TRBD2. V gave up 2 bases and J gave up 4 bases; unmatched junction bases: 5. Germline CDR1 is LNHNV and CDR2 is YYDKDF (reference sequence). The CDR3 totals 15 residues. CDR3 DNA sequence: TGTGCCACCAGCAGACTAGCGGAGCCTTACAATGAGCAGTTCTTC. Its translation is CATSRLAEPYNEQFF.

The V gene is TRBV27, the J gene TRBJ2-7, with 8 bases fitting TRBD1. This CDR3 spans 14 amino acids. Germline V CDR1 and CDR2: MNHEY, SMNVEV (reference sequence). With 4 bases clipped from V and 4 bases from J, the junction kept 6 bases outside the gene matches. CDR3 nucleotide sequence: TGTGCCAGCAGTTCCTGGAGACAGGGGTACGAGCAGTACTTC. Translation: CASSSWRQGYEQYF.

The genes are TRBV5-1 and TRBJ2-5, with TRBD2 matching 7 bases. V was clipped by 4 bases and J by 0 bases; unmatched bases: 6. The CDR3 loop spans 15 amino acids. Germline V gives CDR1 SGHRS, CDR2 YFSETQ. The CDR3 spells CASSQGLPYQETQYF. Written as DNA, the CDR3 is TGCGCCAGCAGCCAGGGACTACCTTACCAAGAGACCCAGTACTTC.

This clone was picked up a small number of times. The J gene is TRBJ1-5, the V gene TRBV28, with unresolved D. V was pared by 4 bases and J by 5 bases, with 6 bases between. The germline CDR1 and CDR2 sequences are MDHEN and SYDVKM. This CDR3 spans 12 amino acids. This chain's CDR3 is CASSSYYQPQHF. The CDR3 DNA reads as TGTGCCAGCAGTTCCTACTATCAGCCCCAGCATTTT.

The table lists this clone with a few counts. This rearrangement joins TRBV14 to TRBJ2-7; 7 bases align to TRBD2. The V gene end was trimmed by 0 bases and the J gene end by 4 bases; junction bases not matched to a gene: 6. Germline V CDR1 and CDR2: SGHDN, FVKESK. The CDR3 has 15 amino acids. The CDR3 DNA reads as TGTGCCAGCAGCCAAGATCCCGGGAGGAGGTACGAGCAGTACTTC. Encoded protein: CASSQDPGRRYEQYF.

On this clone: The sample holds other DNA sequences that translate to the same CDR3. V gene TRBV19 combines with J gene TRBJ2-7, with 11 bases identical to TRBD2. J gave up 3 bases and V 8 bases, and 3 bases lay outside the gene matches. This CDR3 is 13 amino acids long. Germline loops: CDR1 LNHDA, CDR2 SQIVND (reference sequence). CDR3: CASRLAGGYEQYF. Here the CDR3 DNA reads TGTGCCAGTCGGCTAGCGGGAGGCTACGAGCAGTACTTC.

The DNA for the CDR3 is TGTGCCAGCAGCTATGGACTAGCGGAATCCTACAATGAGCAGTTCTTC. This translates into CASSYGLAESYNEQFF. This rearrangement joins TRBV7-3 to TRBJ2-1; 10 bases match TRBD2. Germline V gene sequence: CDR1 SGHTA, CDR2 FQGTGA. The CDR3 spans 16 residues. The V and J ends lost 4 bases and 1 base, in that order; junction bases with no gene match: 4.

This clone has just one count. The rearrangement joins TRBV28 to TRBJ1-2; D call uncertain. This CDR3 comprises 12 residues. Trimming pared 5 bases from V and 2 bases from J, leaving 6 bases between. The V gene's germline CDR1 is MDHEN and CDR2 SYDVKM. The DNA for the CDR3 is TGTGCCAGCAGTGGAGTCAACTATGGCTACACCTTC. As protein: CASSGVNYGYTF.

J is TRBJ1-1 and V is TRBV6-1; D is unclear. Germline V lookup: CDR1 MNHNS, CDR2 SASEGT. V lost 7 bases to trimming and J lost 0 bases, with 9 bases between them. The CDR3 totals 13 residues. Here the CDR3 reads CASNQAMNTEAFF. CDR3 sequence (DNA): TGTGCCAGCAATCAGGCAATGAACACTGAAGCTTTCTTT.

This chain joins TRBV4-3 and TRBJ2-2, with TRBD2 as a possible D gene (5 bases). Trimming left V 0 bases short and J 4 bases short, with 15 bases between. Germline V gene lookup returns CDR1 LGHNA and CDR2 YSLEER. The CDR3 has 17 amino acids. CDR3 DNA: TGCGCCAGCAGCCAAGATGGGAGTCTTCAGGCCACCGGGGAGCTGTTTTTT. It yields the protein CASSQDGSLQATGELFF.

The genes are TRBV29-1 and TRBJ2-5; 7 bases line up with TRBD2. After removal of 7 bases from V and 1 base from J, the junction contained 15 bases not matched to a gene. The CDR3 loop spans 16 amino acids. Germline loops: CDR1 SQVTM, CDR2 ANQGSEA. The CDR3 loop is CSATMGGEVSQETQYF. CDR3 DNA: TGCAGCGCTACGATGGGGGGGGAGGTCAGCCAAGAGACCCAGTACTTC.

The chain couples TRBV7-2 to TRBJ2-7; 7 bases agree with TRBD2. With 5 bases clipped from V and 4 bases from J, the junction kept 14 bases outside the gene matches. CDR1 and CDR2 (germline): SGHTA, FQGNSA. This CDR3 spans 16 amino acids. This chain's CDR3 is CASSPRRLAVGYEQYF. The DNA for the CDR3 is TGTGCCAGCAGCCCACGACGGCTAGCGGTGGGTTACGAGCAGTACTTC.

The V call is TRBV5-1, the J call TRBJ1-2, with D perhaps matching TRBD1 (5 bases). The CDR3 contains 14 residues. Germline lookup yields CDR1 SGHRS and CDR2 YFSETQ. V was trimmed by 2 bases and J by 2 bases, leaving 10 bases between them. The CDR3 sequence is CASSLPGLNYGYTF. Here the CDR3 DNA reads TGCGCCAGCAGCTTACCGGGACTGAACTATGGCTACACCTTC.

J is TRBJ2-2 and V is TRBV6-4; TRBD2 aligns across 7 bases. Trimming cost V 0 bases and J 5 bases; bases outside gene matches: 3. In germline, CDR1 is MRHNA, CDR2 SNTAGT. The CDR3 is made up of 15 amino acids. CDR3 protein: CASSDSPGGTGELFF. In nucleotides, the CDR3 is TGTGCCAGCAGTGACTCACCGGGGGGTACCGGGGAGCTGTTTTTT.

The chain combines TRBV6-5 with TRBJ2-2; possible D gene TRBD2, 6 bases. The CDR3 runs 14 residues. Germline CDR1 and CDR2: MNHEY and SVGAGI. Trimming took 8 bases from V and 0 from J, leaving 10 bases between them. The DNA of the CDR3 is TGTGCCAGCGTCGGGGAGGCGAACACCGGGGAGCTGTTTTTT. Its translation: CASVGEANTGELFF.

V usage is TRBV30 and J usage is TRBJ2-7; perhaps TRBD2 as D (5 bases). CDR1 and CDR2 (germline): GTSNPN, SVGIG (reference sequence). V was cut by 3 bases and J by 0 bases, with 6 bases left in between. This CDR3 has 12 residues. The CDR3 spells CAWRGSSYEQYF. The DNA for the CDR3 is TGTGCCTGGAGAGGGAGCTCCTACGAGCAGTACTTC.

The chain employs TRBV15 and TRBJ2-2; 7 nucleotides agree with TRBD1. CDR1 and CDR2 from the germline V gene are LNHNV and YYDKDF (reference sequence). The V gene end was trimmed by 1 base and the J gene end by 3 bases; junction bases not matched to a gene: 8. The CDR3 runs 17 residues. The CDR3 is CATSRVPGTDYTGELFF. The DNA for the CDR3 is TGTGCCACCAGCAGAGTCCCCGGGACAGACTACACCGGGGAGCTGTTTTTT.

This chain joins TRBV18 and TRBJ1-6, with TRBD1 matching over 9 bases. Germline loops: CDR1 KGHSH, CDR2 LQKENI. V was pared by 6 bases and J by 10 bases, with 7 bases of the junction left unmatched. This CDR3 contains 14 residues. CDR3 sequence reads: CASSPGTGSSPLHF. In DNA, the CDR3 is TGTGCCAGCTCCCCCGGGACAGGGTCGTCACCCCTCCACTTT.

This clone was counted a single time. The chain has TRBV6-5 and TRBJ1-2, with 8 bases fitting TRBD1. The germline CDR1 and CDR2 sequences are MNHEY and SVGAGI. Trimming at V came to 2 bases and at J to 8 bases, leaving 4 bases not matched to a gene. This CDR3 contains 13 residues. In DNA, the CDR3 is TGTGCCAGCAGTTACCGGACAGGGCGCGGCTACACCTTC. Amino acids: CASSYRTGRGYTF.

The genes are TRBV13 and TRBJ2-1, with 15 bases identical to TRBD2. CDR1 is PRHDT, CDR2 FYEKMQ, per germline (reference sequence). Unmatched junction bases numbered 9, after V lost 0 bases and J lost 9 bases. The CDR3 length is 18 residues. CDR3: CASSLGRGTSGRTGEQFF. CDR3 nucleotide sequence: TGTGCCAGCAGCTTAGGCAGAGGGACTAGCGGGAGGACGGGTGAGCAGTTCTTC.

This chain joins TRBV7-2 and TRBJ2-1; TRBD2 matches at 7 bases. The germline CDR1 and CDR2 sequences are SGHTA and FQGNSA. The V and J ends lost 3 bases and 0 bases, in that order; junction bases with no gene match: 11. This CDR3 contains 18 residues. The CDR3 DNA is TGTGCCAGCAGCTTCCCCAAATTCGGCGGGAGCTCCTACAATGAGCAGTTCTTC. Translating gives CASSFPKFGGSSYNEQFF. Together with reference TRBV7-2 and TRBJ2-1, the CDR3 gives the full variable domain: GAGVSQSPSNKVTEKGKDVELRCDPISGHTALYWYRQSLGQGLEFLIYFQGNSAPDKSGLPSDRFSAERTGGSVSTLTIQRTQQEDSAVYLCASSFPKFGGSSYNEQFFGPGTRLTVL.

This clone was found once. The chain uses TRBV6-6 and TRBJ1-4, with TRBD1 matching over 9 bases. The CDR3 runs to 14 residues. After removal of 6 bases from V and 6 bases from J, the junction contained 5 bases not matched to a gene. CDR1 and CDR2 from the germline V gene are MNHNY and SVGAGI (reference sequence). The CDR3 spells CASRPGQGYEKLFF. The CDR3 DNA reads as TGTGCCAGCAGACCGGGACAGGGTTATGAAAAACTGTTTTTT.

In this sample, this clone turned up a few times. The chain is built from TRBV4-1 and TRBJ2-5; 7 positions agree with TRBD1. V shed 0 bases and J 5 bases; nucleotides not matched to a gene: 9. The CDR3 totals 16 residues. CDR1 MGHRA and CDR2 YSYEKL come from the germline V gene. The CDR3 nucleotides read TGCGCCAGCAGCCAAGACATCGGCAGGGGGATGGAGACCCAGTACTTC. Amino acid sequence: CASSQDIGRGMETQYF.

The chain carries TRBV27 and TRBJ2-1; maybe TRBD2 (5 bases). This CDR3 region has 17 residues. The V end was cut by 5 bases, the J end by 4 bases, with 21 bases between. Germline assignment: CDR1 MNHEY and CDR2 SMNVEV (reference sequence). In DNA, the CDR3 is TGTGCCAGCAGTAGAAAGAGACCGGGAACCGTTTACAATGAGCAGTTCTTC. Its translation: CASSRKRPGTVYNEQFF.

The rearrangement uses TRBV11-2 and TRBJ2-1; TRBD2 matches 7 bases. Trimming took 2 bases from V and 5 from J; bases not matched to a gene: 6. CDR3 length equals 15 residues. The V gene's germline CDR1 is SGHAT and CDR2 FQNNGV. DNA of the CDR3: TGTGCCAGCAGCTTATGGGGGAGGGGTAACAATGAGCAGTTCTTC. This codes for CASSLWGRGNNEQFF.

The chain combines TRBV7-2 with TRBJ2-5; D is possibly TRBD1 (5 bases). Trimming removed 4 bases at V and 1 base at J, with 13 bases between. The CDR3 runs to 15 residues. Per germline, CDR1 SGHTA and CDR2 FQGNSA. CDR3 sequence: CASSSGGRVQETQYF. As DNA, the CDR3 is TGTGCCAGCAGCTCGGGCGGCAGGGTCCAAGAGACCCAGTACTTC.

This clone came up once. The chain is built from TRBV19 and TRBJ1-4; TRBD1 agrees at 7 bases. Germline CDR1 reads LNHDA; CDR2 reads SQIVND (reference sequence). The V gene end was trimmed by 6 bases and the J gene end by 0 bases; junction bases not matched to a gene: 7. CDR3 length: 16 residues. CDR3 nucleotide sequence: TGTGCCAGTAGAAACAGGGGCCTTGCAACTAATGAAAAACTGTTTTTT. Translating gives CASRNRGLATNEKLFF. Full variable domain (missing parts from reference TRBV19 and TRBJ1-4): DGGITQSPKYLFRKEGQNVTLSCEQNLNHDAMYWYRQDPGQGLRLIYYSQIVNDFQKGDIAEGYSVSREKKESFPLTVTSAQKNPTAFYLCASRNRGLATNEKLFFGSGTQLSVL.

This clone was found a few times. V usage is TRBV9 and J usage is TRBJ1-6; D perhaps matches TRBD1 (6 bases). V was clipped by 4 bases and J by 8 bases, with 10 bases between them. Germline V gene data show CDR1 as SGDLS and CDR2 as YYNGEE. There are 13 residues in the CDR3. The CDR3 bases are TGTGCCAGCAGCCCCCGACAGGATTCACCCCTCCACTTT. Encoded protein: CASSPRQDSPLHF.

This clone was detected only a few times. V is TRBV7-3 and J is TRBJ1-3, with D possibly being TRBD1 (5 bases). Germline CDR1 SGHTA, CDR2 FQGTGA. V was clipped by 6 bases and J by 0 bases, with 15 bases between them. The CDR3 runs 16 residues. Here the CDR3 reads CASRSRTGTSGNTIYF. The CDR3 nucleotides are TGTGCCAGCAGGTCTCGTACAGGAACCTCTGGAAACACCATATATTTT. The variable domain in full, completed from reference TRBV7-3 and TRBJ1-3, reads GAGVSQTPSNKVTEKGKYVELRCDPISGHTALYWYRQSLGQGPEFLIYFQGTGAADDSGLPNDRFFAVRPEGSVSTLKIQRTERGDSAVYLCASRSRTGTSGNTIYFGEGSWLTVV.

As DNA, the CDR3 is TGTGCCTGGAGTGTCGGGGGTCTTTCTAGCGCCCTACGAGATAGCTCCTACAATGAGCAGTTCTTC. As protein: CAWSVGGLSSALRDSSYNEQFF. The rearrangement uses TRBV30 and TRBJ2-1, with D tentatively TRBD2 (6 bases). Germline loops: CDR1 GTSNPN, CDR2 SVGIG (reference sequence). CDR3 size: 22 residues. Trimming left V 0 bases short and J 0 bases short, with 30 bases between.

The rearrangement links TRBV5-1 to TRBJ1-5, with D possibly TRBD1 on 6 matching bases. Germline V lookup: CDR1 SGHRS, CDR2 YFSETQ. Trimming shortened V by 0 bases and J by 1 base, and 20 bases separated the two germline ends. CDR3 size: 19 residues. CDR3 sequence: CASSLDTGTPPDSNQPQHF. In nucleotides, the CDR3 is TGCGCCAGCAGCTTGGACACCGGGACACCACCCGACAGCAATCAGCCCCAGCATTTT.